This TCR beta chain was captured in a study of blood T cell repertoires in COVID-19 (TCRdb year 2020). About the investigation overall: Samples from collaborators originated in the United States, Italy and Spain and spanned both the acute and convalescent phases of COVID-19. Subjects who had been exposed to COVID-19, were actively infected with it, or had recovered from it provided the deeply sampled blood TCRbeta repertoires that made up the dataset. Sample metadata almost always included a de-identified subject ID, COVID-19 status, age in years and sex. The repertoires were released in a freely available public database intended as a resource for research on the immune response to SARS-CoV-2. The samples were drawn from the first 160 participants of the ongoing ImmuneRACE study and from over 950 subjects provided by 6 global collaborators. Where available, HLA class I and class II types were obtained from metadata supplied by the sample provider rather than from assay-based typing. The material from the prospective study consisted of cDNA or gDNA derived from T cells, B-cell-depleted T cells, or PBMCs.

Participants in the prospective study were enrolled through a virtual design, were aged about 18 to 100 years, and lived in 20 to 30 United States geographic areas. To assign participants to cohorts, the prospective study relied on clinical history that participants themselves reported in a screening survey and a study questionnaire. Each participant in the prospective study had whole blood, serum and a nasopharyngeal or oropharyngeal swab collected by mobile phlebotomists. Participants in the prospective study had the option to provide additional blood draws and questionnaires over a roughly 2-month period. Blood samples from the prospective study were shipped frozen or at room temperature prior to DNA extraction. Only a few counts were recorded for this clone. Its antigen remains undetermined. Base qualities are not provided; no much larger clone lies one nucleotide away. As encoded in the germline V gene (reference sequence), CDR1 is GTSNPN while CDR2 is SVGIG. The trim is 3 bases for V and 1 base for J, with a gap of 10 bases between the germline ends. From the cysteine through the phenylalanine, the CDR3 covers 14 amino acids. Solely the CDR3 DNA is kept, with 42 bases framed from the first base.

On the study overall, not on this receptor specifically: How much clinical and demographic metadata was included differed by source and by participant, and the metadata was provided uncurated.

TCRbeta CDR3 regions were amplified from genomic DNA using the immunoSEQ Assay, a bias-controlled multiplex PCR. As for the authors' bioinformatics: The number of nucleated cells in each sample was estimated by amplification of reference gene primers within the assay. Sequence reads were collapsed and filtered to measure the absolute abundance of every unique TCRbeta CDR3 rearrangement. Productive Simpson clonality was computed per sample as the square root of Simpson's diversity index over productive rearrangements. TCRdb mirrors the immuneACCESS table, restricted to in-frame sequences. Some clones are absent from its copies; in checked studies, under half trace to an unresolved V gene, and the reason for the others is unknown. D and trimming come from the DNA, and the V and J calls and clone size come from that table. This sample lists 130,000 to 150,000 clones; roughly 80% were detected once. The ten top clones hold 4.5% to 7% of the sample.

Sequenced: PBMCs or T cells enriched from blood (not recorded which). This TCR was sampled from a man in his forties or fifties with acute COVID-19. The rearrangement combines TRBV30 with TRBJ1-5; the D region possibly corresponds to TRBD1 (6 bases align). The CDR3 corresponds to CAWREGQSNQPQHF. The DNA reads TGTGCCTGGAGGGAAGGACAGAGCAATCAGCCCCAGCATTTT.